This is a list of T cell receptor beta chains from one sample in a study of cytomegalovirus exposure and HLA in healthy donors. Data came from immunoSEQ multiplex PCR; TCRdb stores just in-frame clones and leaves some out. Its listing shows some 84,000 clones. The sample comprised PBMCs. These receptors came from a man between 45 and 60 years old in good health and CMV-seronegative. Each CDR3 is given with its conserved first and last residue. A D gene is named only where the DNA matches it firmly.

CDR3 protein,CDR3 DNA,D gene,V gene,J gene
CASSPFRQENTEAFF,TGTGCCAGCTCACCATTTCGGCAGGAGAACACTGAAGCTTTCTTT,-,TRBV18,TRBJ1-1
CASSSQRGGRRDTQYF,TGTGCCAGCAGCTCCCAGCGGGGGGGCCGTCGAGATACGCAGTATTTT,TRBD2,TRBV7-2,TRBJ2-3
CASSRPSGADTQYF,TGCGCCAGCAGCCGCCCGTCAGGTGCAGATACGCAGTATTTT,-,TRBV4-1,TRBJ2-3
CASSQDTGQGPRNTIYF,TGCGCCAGCAGCCAAGATACGGGACAGGGTCCAAGAAACACCATATATTTT,TRBD1,TRBV4-3,TRBJ1-3
CASSPLVRDFLYEQYF,TGTGCCAGCAGCCCCTTAGTCCGGGACTTCCTCTACGAGCAGTACTTC,-,TRBV11-2,TRBJ2-7
CSAGLAGGTDTQYF,TGCAGCGCCGGACTAGCGGGGGGCACAGATACGCAGTATTTT,TRBD2,TRBV29-1,TRBJ2-3
CASSDVQGVADTQYF,TGCGCCAGCAGTGACGTCCAGGGGGTAGCAGATACGCAGTATTTT,TRBD1,TRBV10-2,TRBJ2-3
CASTGQGTDTQYF,TGTGCCAGCACCGGACAGGGCACAGATACGCAGTATTTT,TRBD1,TRBV6-6,TRBJ2-3
CASSTRDRGDSPLHF,TGTGCCAGCAGCACCCGGGACAGGGGTGATTCACCCCTCCACTTT,TRBD1,TRBV4-2,TRBJ1-6
CASSYKAVSNQPQHF,TGTGCCAGCAGTTACAAGGCGGTTAGCAATCAGCCCCAGCATTTT,-,TRBV6-6,TRBJ1-5
CASSARDSPLHF,TGTGCCAGCAGCGCCCGTGATTCACCCCTCCACTTT,-,TRBV9,TRBJ1-6
CASRPGTGMEAFF,TGTGCCAGCAGACCTGGGACAGGCATGGAAGCTTTCTTT,TRBD1,TRBV28,TRBJ1-1
CASSDIAGVTDTQYF,TGTGCCAGCAGTGATATAGCGGGAGTCACAGATACGCAGTATTTT,TRBD2,TRBV2,TRBJ2-3
CASSPRGLNQPQHF,TGCGCCAGCAGCCCCAGGGGGCTCAATCAGCCCCAGCATTTT,TRBD1,TRBV5-1,TRBJ1-5
CASSRGGGTEAFF,TGCGCCAGCAGCCGGGGGGGAGGGACTGAAGCTTTCTTT,-,TRBV4-1,TRBJ1-1
CASSQTRDSNQPQHF,TGTGCCAGCAGCCAGACACGAGATAGCAATCAGCCCCAGCATTTT,-,TRBV16,TRBJ1-5
CASSSLRGLNDNEQFF,TGTGCCAGCAGCTCCCTCAGGGGGCTCAATGACAATGAGCAGTTCTTC,TRBD1,TRBV5-4,TRBJ2-1
CATSKTGSTNQPQHF,TGTGCCACTAGCAAGACAGGGAGTACCAATCAGCCCCAGCATTTT,TRBD1,TRBV15,TRBJ1-5
CASRRTGAPNYGYTF,TGTGCCAGCAGGAGAACAGGGGCTCCTAACTATGGCTACACCTTC,TRBD1,TRBV6-1,TRBJ1-2
CSVDPSSAPDNEQFF,TGCAGCGTTGACCCAAGCAGCGCACCCGACAATGAGCAGTTCTTC,-,TRBV29-1,TRBJ2-1
CASSPQPGQGPGYTF,TGTGCCAGCAGCCCGCAACCGGGACAGGGCCCTGGCTACACCTTC,TRBD1,TRBV7-8,TRBJ1-2
CASSLSLEGRGYGYTF,TGTGCCAGCAGCTTGTCCTTGGAGGGAAGGGGCTATGGCTACACCTTC,-,TRBV5-5,TRBJ1-2
CASRRDRENTEAFF,TGTGCCAGCAGGAGGGACAGGGAGAACACTGAAGCTTTCTTT,TRBD1,TRBV6-6,TRBJ1-1
CASSLVGNQPQHF,TGTGCCAGCAGCTTAGTCGGCAATCAGCCCCAGCATTTT,-,TRBV7-2,TRBJ1-5
CASSFRRGGNNEQFF,TGTGCCAGCAGCTTTCGACGGGGAGGAAACAATGAGCAGTTCTTC,-,TRBV7-2,TRBJ2-1
CSVERGAGFREQFF,TGCAGCGTTGAGCGGGGGGCGGGATTTCGTGAGCAGTTCTTC,TRBD2,TRBV29-1,TRBJ2-1
CATKPGQGLSYEQYF,TGTGCCACAAAGCCGGGACAGGGGCTTTCCTACGAGCAGTACTTC,TRBD1,TRBV15,TRBJ2-7
CASSLTDQETQYF,TGTGCCAGCAGCTTGACAGATCAAGAGACCCAGTACTTC,-,TRBV7-3,TRBJ2-5
CASSYFQGSYEQYF,TGTGCCAGCAGCTATTTCCAGGGTTCCTACGAGCAGTACTTC,-,TRBV5-4,TRBJ2-7
CASSYPMNTEAFF,TGTGCCAGCAGTTACCCTATGAACACTGAAGCTTTCTTT,-,TRBV6-6,TRBJ1-1
CASSYSTGSPYEQYF,TGTGCCAGCAGTTACTCGACAGGGAGCCCCTACGAGCAGTACTTC,TRBD1,TRBV6-6,TRBJ2-7
CASSAGQVTGELFF,TGTGCCAGCAGTGCAGGACAAGTCACCGGGGAGCTGTTTTTT,-,TRBV2,TRBJ2-2
CSVEDPAGRGYTF,TGCAGCGTTGAAGATCCAGCAGGTCGAGGCTACACCTTC,-,TRBV29-1,TRBJ1-2
CASSPRQAYSTDTQYF,TGTGCCAGCAGCCCCCGACAGGCCTATAGCACAGATACGCAGTATTTT,-,TRBV9,TRBJ2-3
CASTLGVGGSYEQYF,TGTGCCAGCACCTTAGGTGTGGGGGGCTCCTACGAGCAGTACTTC,-,TRBV9,TRBJ2-7
CASSPNPGLAGLNEQFF,TGTGCCAGCAGCCCCAATCCGGGACTAGCGGGGCTCAATGAGCAGTTCTTC,TRBD2,TRBV4-2,TRBJ2-1
CASSLRPRLGGAEETQYF,TGTGCCAGCAGTCTTAGACCGCGCCTCGGGGGGGCCGAAGAGACCCAGTACTTC,TRBD2,TRBV7-9,TRBJ2-5
CASSTQPGGIDGYTF,TGTGCCAGCAGCACACAACCAGGGGGCATCGATGGCTACACCTTC,TRBD1,TRBV7-3,TRBJ1-2
CASSLTGPESPLHF,TGTGCCAGCAGCTTGACAGGGCCGGAATCACCCCTCCACTTT,TRBD1,TRBV7-9,TRBJ1-6
CASSRGFSYEQYF,TGTGCCAGCAGTAGGGGGTTCTCCTACGAGCAGTACTTC,-,TRBV6-6,TRBJ2-7
CASSLAERGRTGELFF,TGCGCCAGCAGCTTGGCCGAGCGGGGTCGAACCGGGGAGCTGTTTTTT,TRBD2,TRBV5-1,TRBJ2-2
CASSGGLAEFNEQFF,TGTGCCAGCAGTGGGGGACTAGCGGAATTCAATGAGCAGTTCTTC,TRBD2,TRBV28,TRBJ2-1
CASSLAAGGHQPQHF,TGCGCCAGCAGCTTGGCGGCAGGGGGTCATCAGCCCCAGCATTTT,TRBD1,TRBV5-1,TRBJ1-5
CASSTTIDSYGYTF,TGTGCCAGTAGTACCACCATAGACAGCTATGGCTACACCTTC,-,TRBV19,TRBJ1-2